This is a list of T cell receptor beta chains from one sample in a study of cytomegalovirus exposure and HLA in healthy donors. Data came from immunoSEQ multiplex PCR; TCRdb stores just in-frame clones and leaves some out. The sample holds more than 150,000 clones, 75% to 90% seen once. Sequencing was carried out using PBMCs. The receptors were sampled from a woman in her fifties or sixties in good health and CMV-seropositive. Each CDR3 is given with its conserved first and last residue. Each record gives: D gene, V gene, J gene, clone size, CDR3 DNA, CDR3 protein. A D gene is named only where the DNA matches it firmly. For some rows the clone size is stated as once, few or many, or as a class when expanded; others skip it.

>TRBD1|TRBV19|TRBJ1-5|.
TGTGCCAGTAGTAGAATGGGACAGGGCCTCAATCAGCCCCAGCATTTT
CASSRMGQGLNQPQHF
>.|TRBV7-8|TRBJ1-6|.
TGTGCCAGCAGCTTAGGGGGGCCCGGCAGAAGCTCCTATAATTCACCCCTCCACTTT
CASSLGGPGRSSYNSPLHF
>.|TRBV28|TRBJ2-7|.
TGTGCCAGCAGCACCGGGGTACCTTCCTACGAGCAGTACTTC
CASSTGVPSYEQYF
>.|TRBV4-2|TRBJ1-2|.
TGTGCCAGCAGCTTGGCCAGGCAGAACTATGGCTACACCTTC
CASSLARQNYGYTF
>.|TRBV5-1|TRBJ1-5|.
TGCGCCAGCAGCCCCGAGGGAAATCAGCCCCAGCATTTT
CASSPEGNQPQHF
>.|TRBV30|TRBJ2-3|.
TGTGCCTGGAGCGGGGGGCCTTACACAGATACGCAGTATTTT
CAWSGGPYTDTQYF
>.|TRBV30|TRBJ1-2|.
TGTGCCTGGAGAAGAAGGGAGGGTGGAGATGGCTACACCTTC
CAWRRREGGDGYTF
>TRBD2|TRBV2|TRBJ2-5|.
TGTGCCAGCAGTGATAGTGGACTAGCGACTGGAGAGACCCAGTACTTC
CASSDSGLATGETQYF
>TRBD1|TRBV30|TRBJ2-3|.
TGTGCCTGGAGCGGGACAGCCAAAAGCACAGATACGCAGTATTTT
CAWSGTAKSTDTQYF
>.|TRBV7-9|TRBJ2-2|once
TGTGCCAGCAGCTTAGAGAACCTTCGCGAACACCGGGGAGCTGTTTTT
CASSLENLREHRGAVF
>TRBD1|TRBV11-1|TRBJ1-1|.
TGTGCCAGCAGCCAGAGGGGGCAGGGAAACACTGAAGCTTTCTTT
CASSQRGQGNTEAFF
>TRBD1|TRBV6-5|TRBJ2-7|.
TGTGCCAGCACCCAGGACAGGGCTCCCGGGGACGAGCAGTACTTC
CASTQDRAPGDEQYF
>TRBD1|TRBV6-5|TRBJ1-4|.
TGTGCCAGCAGTAACCGGGACAGCAAGAATGAAAAACTGTTTTTT
CASSNRDSKNEKLFF
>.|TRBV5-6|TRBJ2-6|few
TGTGCCAGCAGCCCGCGTGCTGGGGCCAACGTCCTGACTTTC
CASSPRAGANVLTF
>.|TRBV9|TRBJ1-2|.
TGTGCCAGCAGCGTAGCCTTGGACAGTAGTAACTATGGCTACACCTTC
CASSVALDSSNYGYTF
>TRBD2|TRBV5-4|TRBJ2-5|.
TGTGCCAGCAGCGCACTTAGCGGGGGGGCAGTAGAGACCCAGTACTTC
CASSALSGGAVETQYF
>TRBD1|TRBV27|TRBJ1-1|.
TGTGCCAGCGCCCCGTGGACAGGCCTCATGAACACTGAAGCTTTCTTT
CASAPWTGLMNTEAFF
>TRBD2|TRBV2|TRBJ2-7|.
TGTGCCAGCACTGAACGCGCTAGCGGGGGGGCAGGCGAGCAGTACTTC
CASTERASGGAGEQYF
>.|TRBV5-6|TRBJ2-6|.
TGTGCCAGCAGCTTGGTACACTCTGGGGCCAACGTCCTGACTTTC
CASSLVHSGANVLTF
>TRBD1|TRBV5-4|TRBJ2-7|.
TGTGCCAGCAGCAGACAGGGGGCGGACGAGCAGTACTTC
CASSRQGADEQYF
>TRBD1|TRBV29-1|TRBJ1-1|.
TGCAGCGCGGCCCGACAGGGAAACACTGAAGCTTTCTTT
CSAARQGNTEAFF
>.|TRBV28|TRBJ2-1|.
TGTGCCAGCAGTTTAGAACCGGCCTACAATGAGCAGTTCTTC
CASSLEPAYNEQFF
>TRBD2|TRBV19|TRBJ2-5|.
TGTGCCAGTAGTAACCGGACTAGCGGGGGAGGAGAGACCCAGTACTTC
CASSNRTSGGGETQYF
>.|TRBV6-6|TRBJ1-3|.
TGTGCCAGCGCGGGACTGTCCTCTGGAAACACCATATATTTT
CASAGLSSGNTIYF
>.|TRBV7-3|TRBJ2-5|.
TGTGCCAGCAGCTTAACTGGCGGATTACAAGAGACCCAGTACTTC
CASSLTGGLQETQYF
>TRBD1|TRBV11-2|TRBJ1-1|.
TGTGCCAGCAGCTTAGGGACAGGCAACACTGAAGCTTTCTTT
CASSLGTGNTEAFF
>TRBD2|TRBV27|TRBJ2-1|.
TGTGCCAGCAGTTACGGGGGGGCTATTTCCTACAATGAGCAGTTCTTC
CASSYGGAISYNEQFF
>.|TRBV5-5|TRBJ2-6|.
TGTGCCAGCAGCGCCACAGGGTCTGGGGCCAACGTCCTGACTTTC
CASSATGSGANVLTF
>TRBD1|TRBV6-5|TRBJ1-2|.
TGTGCCAGCAGTCCGGGGGACAGGGCATATGGCTACACCTTC
CASSPGDRAYGYTF
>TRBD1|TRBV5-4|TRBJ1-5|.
TGTGCCAGCAGCAAAACCGGACAGGGTCCGGATCAGCCCCAGCATTTT
CASSKTGQGPDQPQHF
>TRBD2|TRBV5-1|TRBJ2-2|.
TGCGCCAGCAGCCAACTAGCGACCGGGGAGCTGTTTTTT
CASSQLATGELFF
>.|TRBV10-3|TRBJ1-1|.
TGTGCCATCAGTGACCCGGAGGACCTCGGGTTGAACACTGAAGCTTTCTTT
CAISDPEDLGLNTEAFF
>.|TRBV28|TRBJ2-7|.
TGTGCCAGCAGTTTAATAGGGGAGGTCCACGAGCAGTACTTC
CASSLIGEVHEQYF
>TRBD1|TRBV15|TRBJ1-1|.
TGTGCCACCAGCAGAGCAGGGGGCAATACTGAAGCTTTCTTT
CATSRAGGNTEAFF
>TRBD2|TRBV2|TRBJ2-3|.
TGTGCCAGCCGACTAGCGGGGGTCACAGATACGCAGTATTTT
CASRLAGVTDTQYF
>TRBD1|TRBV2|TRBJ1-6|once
TGTGCCAGCAGACCACCGGGACAGTTAAATTCACCCCTCCACTTT
CASRPPGQLNSPLHF
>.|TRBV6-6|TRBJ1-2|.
TGTGCCAGCAGTTACTCGAAATTAGGGGGTAGCGGCTACACCTTC
CASSYSKLGGSGYTF
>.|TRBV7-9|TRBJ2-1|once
TGTGCTAGCGCCAGGGGTCTTGACGGTGAGCAGTTCTTC
CASARGLDGEQFF
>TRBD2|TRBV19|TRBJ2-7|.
TGTGCCAGTAGTAGCGGGGGGAGCAACGAGCAGTACTTC
CASSSGGSNEQYF
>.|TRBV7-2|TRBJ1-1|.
TGTGCCAGCAGCTCGGACTTTGGAGCTGAAGCTTTCTTT
CASSSDFGAEAFF
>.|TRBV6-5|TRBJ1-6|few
TGTGCCAGCACCACAGGCGGGGGGCATTCACCCCTCCACTTT
CASTTGGGHSPLHF
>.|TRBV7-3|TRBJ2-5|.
TGTGCCAGCAGCTACGATGGGGGCGCCGCGGGGACCCAGTACTTC
CASSYDGGAAGTQYF
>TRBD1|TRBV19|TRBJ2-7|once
TGTGCCAGTAGTATAATTGGGCAGGGGGCCTACGAGCAGTACTTC
CASSIIGQGAYEQYF
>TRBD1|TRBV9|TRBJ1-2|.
TGTGCCAGCAGCGTCGAGGACAGGGAATCGCATGGCTACACCTTC
CASSVEDRESHGYTF
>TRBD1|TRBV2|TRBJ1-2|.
TGTGCCAGCAGCATCTCCGGGACAGGGAATGGCTACACCTTC
CASSISGTGNGYTF
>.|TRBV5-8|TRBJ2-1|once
TGTGCCAGCAGCTATCTCACAGGCCCCAGCTCCTACAATGAGCAGTTCTTC
CASSYLTGPSSYNEQFF
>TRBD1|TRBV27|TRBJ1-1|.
TGTGCCAGCAGTCTCCGGACAGGGGACATGAACACTGAAGCTTTCTTT
CASSLRTGDMNTEAFF
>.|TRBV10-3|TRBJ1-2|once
TGTGCCATCAGTGACAGGGAGGCCGCGCGGGAAGGCTACACCTTC
CAISDREAAREGYTF
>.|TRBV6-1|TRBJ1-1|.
TGTGCCAGCAGTGAACTCTGGCAGGGGTTCATGAACACTGAAGCTTTCTTT
CASSELWQGFMNTEAFF
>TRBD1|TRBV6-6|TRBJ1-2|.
TGTGCCAGCAGGGGGGGACAGGGGGATGGCTACACCTTC
CASRGGQGDGYTF
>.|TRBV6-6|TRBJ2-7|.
TGTGCCAGCGGACACCCGAACTCCTACGAGCAGTACTTC
CASGHPNSYEQYF
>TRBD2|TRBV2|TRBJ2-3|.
TGTGCCAGCAGTGCGGCTAGCGGGGGTACAGATACGCAGTATTTT
CASSAASGGTDTQYF
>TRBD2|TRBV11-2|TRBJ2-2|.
TGTGCCAGCAGCTTATTTGGCGGGGGGACGAACACCGGGGAGCTGTTTTTT
CASSLFGGGTNTGELFF
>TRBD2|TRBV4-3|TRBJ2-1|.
TGCGCCAGCAGCCAGAGGGGCGGGGGGGCCACCGGGTCGCAGTTCTTC
CASSQRGGGATGSQFF